Below, 20 T cell receptor beta chains from the same sample are listed, as sequenced in a study of blood T cell repertoires in COVID-19. This table comes from immunoSEQ multiplex PCR, and its TCRdb copy is limited to in-frame clones, with some not included. Here the sample spans about 140,000 clones, 84% being singletons. The specimen was peripheral blood. These receptors were collected from a man in his thirties or forties with COVID-19, enrolled during active disease.

The V call is TRBV28, the J call TRBJ1-4, with 7 bases lining up with TRBD1. After removal of 4 bases from V and 0 bases from J, the junction contained 5 bases not matched to a gene. CDR1 is MDHEN and CDR2 is SYDVKM in the germline V gene. There are 16 residues in the CDR3. For the CDR3, the DNA is TGTGCCAGCAGTTCGGCGACAGGGTCAACTAATGAAAAACTGTTTTTT. This encodes CASSSATGSTNEKLFF.

The chain couples TRBV30 to TRBJ1-2, with D unclear. V was cut by 2 bases and J by 4 bases, with 8 bases left in between. Germline-derived CDR1 and CDR2 are GTSNPN and SVGIG (reference sequence). The CDR3 spans 12 residues. The CDR3 nucleotides read TGTGCCTGGAGTTTCACCAGCTATGGCTACACCTTC. This translates into CAWSFTSYGYTF.

CDR3 loop: CASSVEAGVRDTQYF. CDR3 bases: TGTGCCAGCAGTGTGGAAGCGGGAGTTAGAGATACGCAGTATTTT. The V and J genes are TRBV6-4 and TRBJ2-3, with TRBD2 matching over 8 bases. Germline trimming cut 4 bases from V and 5 bases from J; bases unmatched to any gene: 8. The CDR3 spans 15 residues. Germline CDR1 is MRHNA and CDR2 is SNTAGT.

This chain joins TRBV4-2 and TRBJ2-1, with TRBD1 as a possible D gene (6 bases). CDR1 is LGHNA and CDR2 is YNFKEQ in the germline V gene. The length of the CDR3 is 15 residues. The V end lost 4 bases, the J end lost 7 bases, and 17 bases lay between the germline ends. Here the CDR3 reads CASSRKRGSENEQFF. The CDR3 DNA reads TGTGCCAGCAGCCGCAAAAGGGGGAGCGAGAATGAGCAGTTCTTC.

V and J are TRBV4-2 and TRBJ1-2, with a tentative D call TRBD1 (6 bases). The CDR3 consists of 16 residues. CDR1 LGHNA and CDR2 YNFKEQ come from the germline V gene. V was trimmed by 0 bases and J by 4 bases, leaving 15 bases between them. CDR3 in DNA: TGTGCCAGCAGCCAAGAGCAGGGGCCTCTGGGCTATGGCTACACCTTC. Residues: CASSQEQGPLGYGYTF.

The chain employs TRBV5-5 and TRBJ1-6; D is ambiguous. Germline assignment: CDR1 SGHKS and CDR2 YYEKEE (reference sequence). V shed 0 bases and J shed 6 bases, with 13 bases lying between them. There are 16 residues in the CDR3. Here the CDR3 DNA reads TGTGCCAGCAGCTTGGATGAGCCCAGGCTTAATTCACCCCTCCACTTT. Translating gives CASSLDEPRLNSPLHF.

This sequence joins TRBV19 and TRBJ2-7; TRBD2 matches at 8 bases. Per the germline V gene, CDR1 is LNHDA and CDR2 is SQIVND (reference sequence). The CDR3 covers 15 residues. After removal of 1 base from V and 3 bases from J, the junction contained 5 bases not matched to a gene. Here the CDR3 reads CASSIALSGSYEQYF. Here the CDR3 DNA reads TGTGCCAGTAGTATAGCCCTGAGCGGGAGCTACGAGCAGTACTTC.

This sequence joins TRBV6-5 and TRBJ1-1; 7 bases are shared with TRBD1. In germline, CDR1 is MNHEY, CDR2 SVGAGI. V shed 11 bases, J shed 4 bases, and the junction held 10 bases outside the gene matches. CDR3 length: 13 residues. The CDR3 sequence is CACITGVITEAFF. CDR3 bases: TGTGCCTGCATCACAGGGGTGATCACTGAAGCTTTCTTT.

CDR3 DNA sequence: TGTGCCTGGAGTGCTGAGGCTAGTTTACGCTACGAGCAGTACTTC. As protein: CAWSAEASLRYEQYF. The chain recombines TRBV30 with TRBJ2-7, with D hard to call. Per germline, CDR1 GTSNPN and CDR2 SVGIG (reference sequence). Trimming removed 1 base at V and 3 bases at J, with 16 bases between. The CDR3 runs 15 residues.

The genes are TRBV21-1 and TRBJ1-6; the table's D call, TRBD1, has no DNA check behind it. TRBV21-1 is a pseudogene. The CDR3 covers 16 residues. DNA for the CDR3: TGTGCCAGCAGCAAAGGTAGTCGGACAGCAAATTCACCCCTCCACTTT. This sequence encodes CASSKGSRTANSPLHF.

The V and J genes are TRBV11-2 and TRBJ2-2; 14 bases match TRBD2. The CDR3 extends over 17 amino acids. From germline, CDR1 is SGHAT and CDR2 FQNNGV. V gave up 6 bases and J gave up 5 bases; unmatched junction bases: 8. This CDR3 is CASSRLAGGPGTGELFF. Written as DNA, the CDR3 is TGTGCCAGCAGTCGACTAGCGGGAGGGCCGGGGACCGGGGAGCTGTTTTTT.

The chain couples TRBV9 to TRBJ2-7; the D gene is possibly TRBD1 (7 bases). The CDR3 length is 15 residues. Germline V gene lookup returns CDR1 SGDLS and CDR2 YYNGEE. Trimming pared 2 bases from V and 3 bases from J, leaving 15 bases between. In DNA, the CDR3 is TGTGCCAGCAGCGTGGAGGGACAGAGTCTCTACGAGCAGTACTTC. Amino acids: CASSVEGQSLYEQYF.

V gene TRBV10-3 combines with J gene TRBJ2-3, with D possibly matching TRBD2 (5 bases). Germline loops: CDR1 ENHRY, CDR2 SYGVKD. The length of the CDR3 is 14 residues. The ends were cut back, 6 bases at V and 0 bases at J, with 10 bases in the middle. Here the CDR3 DNA reads TGTGCCATCAGATTGGAGGTGAGCACAGATACGCAGTATTTT. Its protein is CAIRLEVSTDTQYF.

In DNA form, the CDR3 reads TGTGCCAGCAGTCCAAGGACAGGGGGACAAGGAAACACCATATATTTT. The encoded protein is CASSPRTGGQGNTIYF. The V call is TRBV28, the J call TRBJ1-3; 10 bases agree with TRBD1. CDR3 size: 16 residues. From germline, CDR1 is MDHEN and CDR2 SYDVKM. Germline trimming cut 5 bases from V and 4 bases from J; bases unmatched to any gene: 8.

The V call is TRBV30, the J call TRBJ1-2; weak D call: TRBD1 (5 bases). V was shortened by 4 bases and J by 2 bases, with 20 bases between the two germline ends. Germline values: CDR1 GTSNPN, CDR2 SVGIG (reference sequence). The CDR3 has 16 residues. This CDR3 is CAWMGGNAGPNYGYTF. DNA of the CDR3: TGTGCCTGGATGGGGGGGAACGCAGGGCCCAACTATGGCTACACCTTC.

The rearrangement joins TRBV28 to TRBJ2-7, with 12 bases that match TRBD2. Germline V gives CDR1 MDHEN, CDR2 SYDVKM. The ends lost 6 bases at V and 5 bases at J; junction bases unmatched: 8. This CDR3 has 15 residues. The chain's CDR3 is CASRVLAGGPHEQYF. The CDR3 DNA follows: TGTGCCAGCAGGGTCCTAGCGGGAGGGCCCCACGAGCAGTACTTC. Filled out from reference TRBV28 and TRBJ2-7, the complete variable domain reads DVKVTQSSRYLVKRTGEKVFLECVQDMDHENMFWYRQDPGLGLRLIYFSYDVKMKEKGDIPEGYSVSREKKERFSLILESASTNQTSMYLCASRVLAGGPHEQYFGPGTRLTVT.

This clone appeared a single time. This chain links TRBV6-5 with TRBJ2-7; D call uncertain. Germline V gene sequence: CDR1 MNHEY, CDR2 SVGAGI. The V gene lost 7 bases and the J gene lost 5 bases, with 15 bases spanning the gap. The CDR3 is 13 residues long. The CDR3 spells CASTPLAVDEQYF. DNA of the CDR3: TGTGCCAGCACTCCCCTGGCAGTCGACGAGCAGTACTTC.

This sequence joins TRBV28 and TRBJ2-1; D ambiguous. The CDR3 is made up of 11 amino acids. V was clipped by 7 bases and J by 10 bases, with 11 bases between them. CDR1 MDHEN and CDR2 SYDVKM come from the germline V gene. The CDR3 is CASTSAVEQFF. Written as DNA, the CDR3 is TGTGCCAGCACCAGTGCGGTCGAGCAGTTCTTC.

The CDR3 nucleotides read TGCGCCAGCAGCCCGGGACTCAGCACAGATACGCAGTATTTT. This translates into CASSPGLSTDTQYF. The chain carries TRBV10-1 and TRBJ2-3; tentatively, D is TRBD2 (6 bases). CDR1 and CDR2 (germline): WNHNN, SYGVQD (reference sequence). V gave up 6 bases and J gave up 0 bases, with 10 bases separating them. CDR3 size: 14 residues.

The CDR3 spells CASSSILGGQQETQYF. The CDR3 DNA reads as TGCGCCAGCAGCTCTATACTGGGGGGACAGCAAGAGACCCAGTACTTC. The rearrangement joins TRBV5-1 to TRBJ2-5; D perhaps matches TRBD1 (7 bases). In germline, CDR1 is SGHRS, CDR2 YFSETQ. V gave up 3 bases and J gave up 2 bases, with 17 bases separating them. The CDR3 extends over 16 amino acids.